This entry describes one T cell receptor beta chain. This CDR3 is built from 16 residues. Per germline, CDR1 LGHDT and CDR2 YNNKEL (reference sequence). V shed 0 bases, J shed 0 bases, and the junction held 3 bases outside the gene matches. This specimen comes from a study of blood T cell repertoires in COVID-19. Study as a whole: Specimens from acute and convalescent COVID-19 originated in the United States, Italy and Spain. PBMCs, B-cell-depleted T cells, or T cells were the source of the cDNA or gDNA that made up the material.

Enrolled during active infection, Seattle patients were then followed longitudinally. In the original processing: For nucleated cells, counts were estimated from reference gene primer amplification. Profiling relied on immunoSEQ multiplex PCR, and the TCRdb table lists in-frame clones only, not all of them. V and J calls and clone size follow that table, whereas D and trimming were derived from the DNA. The table lists almost 250,000 clones, about 84% of them singletons. The chain employs TRBV3-1 (or the pseudogene TRBV3-2) and TRBJ2-5; the match to TRBD2 covers 8 bases. The origin of this receptor is a woman older than 75 with COVID-19, enrolled during active disease. Sequenced: peripheral blood. The CDR3 region has the DNA TGTGCCAGCAGCCAAGAACTAGCGGTGTACCAAGAGACCCAGTACTTC. It yields the protein CASSQELAVYQETQYF.